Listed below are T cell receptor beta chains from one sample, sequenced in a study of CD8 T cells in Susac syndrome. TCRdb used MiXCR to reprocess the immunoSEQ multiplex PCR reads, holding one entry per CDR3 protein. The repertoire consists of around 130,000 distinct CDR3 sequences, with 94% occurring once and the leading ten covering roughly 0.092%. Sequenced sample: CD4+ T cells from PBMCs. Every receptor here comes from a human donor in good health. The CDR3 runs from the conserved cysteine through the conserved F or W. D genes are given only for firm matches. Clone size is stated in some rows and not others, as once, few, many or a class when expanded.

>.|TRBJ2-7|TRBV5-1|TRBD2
CASSLDGTSGTSYEQYF
TGCGCCAGCAGCTTGGATGGGACTAGCGGAACCTCCTACGAGCAGTACTTC
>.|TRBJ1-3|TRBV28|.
CAISTGRSGNTIYF
TGTGCCATAAGTACAGGGCGCTCTGGAAACACCATATATTTT
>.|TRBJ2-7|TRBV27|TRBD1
CASSSHRTGRPYEQYF
TGTGCCAGCAGTTCGCACAGGACAGGGCGCCCCTACGAGCAGTACTTC
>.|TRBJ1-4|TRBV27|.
CASSLSWGGEKLFF
TGTGCCAGCAGTTTAAGCTGGGGCGGTGAAAAACTGTTTTTT
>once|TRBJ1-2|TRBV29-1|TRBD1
CSVEAPGQIYGYTF
TGCAGCGTTGAAGCGCCGGGACAGATATATGGCTACACCTTC
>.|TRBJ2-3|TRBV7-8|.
CASRTYERSSTDTQYF
TGTGCCAGCAGGACCTATGAGCGGTCTAGCACAGATACGCAGTATTTT
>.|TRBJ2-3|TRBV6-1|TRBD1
CASRSYGQGIPTADTQYF
TGTGCCAGCAGATCCTACGGACAGGGGATTCCAACGGCAGATACGCAGTATTTT
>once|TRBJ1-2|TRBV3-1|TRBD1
CASSLGSDRGSGYTF
TGTGCCAGCAGCCTCGGGAGTGACAGGGGGTCCGGCTACACCTTC
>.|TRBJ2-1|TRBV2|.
CASIKVNLRRTNEQFF
TGTGCCAGCATCAAAGTTAATTTGCGACGTACCAATGAGCAGTTCTTC
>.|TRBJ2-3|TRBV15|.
CATSEGNQGTDTQYF
TGTGCCACCTCCGAGGGGAATCAGGGCACAGATACGCAGTATTTT
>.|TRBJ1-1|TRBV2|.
CASSEGTANTEAFF
TGTGCCAGCAGTGAAGGGACAGCTAACACTGAAGCTTTCTTT
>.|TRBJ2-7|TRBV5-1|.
CASSPGTPTYEQYF
TGCGCCAGCAGCCCCGGGACACCAACCTACGAGCAGTACTTC
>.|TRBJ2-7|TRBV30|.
CAWSGTAGWEQYF
TGTGCCTGGAGCGGTACGGCGGGATGGGAGCAGTACTTC
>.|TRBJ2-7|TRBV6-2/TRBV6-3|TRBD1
CASSRGQGYYEQYF
TGTGCCAGCAGCCGGGGACAGGGGTACTACGAGCAGTACTTC
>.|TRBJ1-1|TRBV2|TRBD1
CASSEIPTDRGLFAAFF
TGTGCCAGCAGTGAAATCCCAACGGACAGGGGGTTGTTCGCCGCTTTCTTT
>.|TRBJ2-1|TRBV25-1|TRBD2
CATTSGRNANEQFF
TGTGCCACGACTAGCGGGAGAAATGCCAATGAGCAGTTCTTC
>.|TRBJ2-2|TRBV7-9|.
CASSPPLDITGELFF
TGTGCCAGCAGCCCGCCCCTTGACATCACCGGGGAGCTGTTTTTT
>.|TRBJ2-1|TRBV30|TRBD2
CAWTTGGSLNEQFF
TGTGCCTGGACCACGGGCGGGAGTTTAAACGAGCAGTTCTTC
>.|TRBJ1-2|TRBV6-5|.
CASISVGSSGYTF
TGTGCCAGCATTTCGGTAGGGTCGAGTGGCTACACCTTC
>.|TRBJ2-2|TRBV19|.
CASSNRQANTGELFF
TGTGCCAGTAGTAACCGACAGGCGAACACCGGGGAGCTGTTTTTT
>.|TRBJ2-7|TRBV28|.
CASSPTPYEQYF
TGTGCCAGCAGCCCAACCCCTTACGAGCAGTACTTC
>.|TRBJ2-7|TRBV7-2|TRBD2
CASSLGTSGGTYEQYF
TGTGCCAGCAGCTTGGGGACTAGCGGGGGGACCTACGAGCAGTACTTC
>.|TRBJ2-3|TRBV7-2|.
CASSLDSAGSTDTQYF
TGTGCCAGCAGCTTAGATTCGGCGGGTAGCACAGATACGCAGTATTTT
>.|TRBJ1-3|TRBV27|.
CASSPRASLNPNTIYF
TGTGCCAGCAGTCCCCGGGCCTCTCTGAACCCAAACACCATATATTTT
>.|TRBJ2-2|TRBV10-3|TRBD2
CATRTSGTNTGELFF
TGTGCCACGCGGACTAGCGGGACGAACACCGGGGAGCTGTTTTTT
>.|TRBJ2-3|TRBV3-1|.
CASSLLGADTQYF
TGTGCCAGCAGCTTACTCGGGGCAGATACGCAGTATTTT
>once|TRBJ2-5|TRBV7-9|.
CASSLSLDPTSQETQYF
TGTGCCAGCAGCTTATCTCTGGATCCCACCTCCCAAGAGACCCAGTACTTC
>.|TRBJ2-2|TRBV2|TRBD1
CASSGAGQGVTGELFF
TGTGCCAGCAGTGGAGCGGGACAGGGGGTCACCGGGGAGCTGTTTTTT
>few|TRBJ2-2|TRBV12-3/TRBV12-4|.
CASKGQTNTGELFF
TGTGCCAGCAAGGGGCAGACTAACACCGGGGAGCTGTTTTTT
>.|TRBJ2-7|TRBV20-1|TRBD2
CSARDIGTSDYEQYF
TGCAGTGCTAGAGATATTGGGACTAGCGACTACGAGCAGTACTTC
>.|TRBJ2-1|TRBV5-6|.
CASSLFQAFSDEQFF
TGTGCCAGCAGCTTGTTTCAGGCATTTTCGGATGAGCAGTTCTTC
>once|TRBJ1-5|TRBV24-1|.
CATSDPMDSSSNQPQHF
TGTGCCACCAGTGACCCCATGGACAGCTCTAGCAATCAGCCCCAGCATTTT
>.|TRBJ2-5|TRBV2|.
CASSDPAEEFQETQYF
TGTGCCAGCAGTGATCCAGCGGAGGAATTCCAAGAGACCCAGTACTTC
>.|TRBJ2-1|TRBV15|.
CATSRDPPGRGNEQFF
TGTGCCACCAGCAGAGATCCCCCCGGGAGAGGCAATGAGCAGTTCTTC
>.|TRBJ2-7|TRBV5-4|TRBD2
CASSSGTTISYEQYF
TGTGCCAGCAGCTCCGGGACTACAATCTCCTACGAGCAGTACTTC
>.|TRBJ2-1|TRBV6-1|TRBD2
CASREALWKREKYNEQFF
TGTGCCAGCAGGGAAGCCTTATGGAAGCGGGAGAAGTACAATGAGCAGTTCTTC
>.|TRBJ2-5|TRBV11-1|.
CASSLGGPVRETQYF
TGTGCCAGCAGCTTAGGAGGCCCCGTTCGGGAGACCCAGTACTTC
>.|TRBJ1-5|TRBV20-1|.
CSASKMPNQPQHF
TGCAGTGCATCGAAGATGCCAAATCAGCCCCAGCATTTT
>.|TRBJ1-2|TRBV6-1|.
CASSESRDLGYTF
TGTGCCAGCAGTGAATCAAGGGACTTAGGCTACACCTTC
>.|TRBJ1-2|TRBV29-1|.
CSVESAGRYGYTF
TGCAGCGTTGAATCGGCAGGGCGTTACGGCTACACCTTC
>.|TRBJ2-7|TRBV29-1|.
CSVGAASYEQYF
TGCAGCGTTGGAGCGGCCTCCTACGAGCAGTACTTC
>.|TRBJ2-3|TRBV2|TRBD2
CASSYWMSAGGNPSISSTDTQYF
TGTGCCAGCAGCTACTGGATGTCTGCGGGAGGGAACCCCTCTATTTCTAGCACAGATACGCAGTATTTT
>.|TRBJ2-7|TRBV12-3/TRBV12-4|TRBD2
CASSFWPSGNYEQYF
TGTGCCAGCAGTTTTTGGCCTAGCGGGAACTACGAGCAGTACTTC
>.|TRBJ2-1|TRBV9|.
CASSVAGFGNEQFF
TGTGCCAGCAGCGTAGCGGGATTCGGAAATGAGCAGTTCTTC
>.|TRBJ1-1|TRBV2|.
CASSEDVGNTEAFF
TGTGCCAGCAGTGAAGACGTAGGGAACACTGAAGCTTTCTTT
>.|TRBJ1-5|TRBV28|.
CASSLWRGGQPQHF
TGTGCCAGCAGTTTGTGGCGGGGCGGTCAGCCCCAGCATTTT
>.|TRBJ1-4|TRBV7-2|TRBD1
CASSSTGEREKLFF
TGTGCCAGCAGCTCGACAGGGGAGAGGGAAAAACTGTTTTTT
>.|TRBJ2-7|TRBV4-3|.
CASSQESTSNYEQYF
TGCGCCAGCAGCCAAGAATCTACTAGTAACTACGAGCAGTACTTC
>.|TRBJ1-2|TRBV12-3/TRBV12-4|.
CASSLTGERGYTF
TGTGCCAGCAGTTTGACGGGGGAGAGAGGCTACACCTTC